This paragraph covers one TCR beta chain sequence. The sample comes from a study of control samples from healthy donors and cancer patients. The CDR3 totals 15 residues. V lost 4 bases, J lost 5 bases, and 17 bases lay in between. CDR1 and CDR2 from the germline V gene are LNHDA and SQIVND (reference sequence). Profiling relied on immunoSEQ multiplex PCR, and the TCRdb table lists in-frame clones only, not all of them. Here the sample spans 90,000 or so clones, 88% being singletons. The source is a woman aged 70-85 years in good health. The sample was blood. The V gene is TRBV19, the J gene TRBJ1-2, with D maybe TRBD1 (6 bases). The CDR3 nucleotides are TGTGCCAGTAGTACAACAGGGCGTCCTCGGTATGGCTACACCTTC. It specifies CASSTTGRPRYGYTF.